Below, 2 T cell receptor beta chains from the same sample are listed, as sequenced in a study of blood T cells in healthy people across ages. A sample-barcoded 5' primer and a J-beta primer mix were used in a second PCR of about 6 to 12 cycles. A single record per CDR3 protein comes from TCRdb applying MiXCR to the 5' RACE reads. The sample carries approximately 400,000 distinct CDR3 sequences, approximately 47% recorded once. The sequenced sample was blood. The receptor set was obtained from a man aged 60 to 75 in good health.

The chain recombines TRBV6-5 with TRBJ2-7, with TRBD1 matching 10 bases. The J call is uncertain, as TRBJ2-5 better fits the DNA end. The CDR3 has 14 residues. Germline CDR1 and CDR2: MNHEY and SVGAGI. As DNA, the CDR3 is TGTGCCAGCAGTTCGACAGGGGGCGCAGAGACCCAGTACTTC. This encodes CASSSTGGAETQYF.

The chain is built from TRBV9 and TRBJ2-7; 7 bases fit TRBD2. CDR1 SGDLS and CDR2 YYNGEE come from the germline V gene. The length of the CDR3 is 16 residues. With 2 bases clipped from V and 2 bases from J, the junction kept 10 bases outside the gene matches. The CDR3 DNA reads as TGTGCCAGCAGCGTCGTAGCGGGCGGCCCCCCCTACGAGCAGTACTTC. Translating it yields CASSVVAGGPPYEQYF.